This passage covers 17 T cell receptor beta chains from one sample sequenced in a study of CD8+ T cells in alopecia areata. cDNA reverse transcribed from extracted RNA served as the sequencing template. Using immunoSEQ multiplex PCR, the repertoire was profiled, and TCRdb retains in-frame clones only, with some absent. The sample holds approximately 150,000 clones, 50% to 75% seen once. Treatment defined: oral pan-JAK inhibitor, 5-10 mg twice daily. The sequencing used CD4+ T cells sorted from blood, collected at approximately week 60, from a patient treated with tofacitinib. These receptors came from a human donor with alopecia areata.

This chain links TRBV4-2 with TRBJ1-1; D not certain. Trimming cost V 0 bases and J 1 base, with 0 bases left between them. Germline values: CDR1 LGHNA, CDR2 YNFKEQ. CDR3 length: 12 residues. The CDR3 protein is CASSQENTEAFF. The CDR3 coding sequence is TGTGCCAGCAGCCAAGAGAACACTGAAGCTTTCTTT.

The rearrangement links TRBV29-1 to TRBJ1-3; D gene ambiguous. The CDR3 totals 11 residues. The V gene's germline CDR1 is SQVTM and CDR2 ANQGSEA. V lost 5 bases and J 1 base, leaving 3 bases between the germline ends. The CDR3 here is CSVPSGNTIYF. The CDR3 DNA sequence: TGCAGCGTTCCTTCTGGAAACACCATATATTTT.

This chain connects TRBV19 to TRBJ1-6, with no clear D. Trimming left V 3 bases short and J 11 bases short, with 20 bases between. Germline CDR1 and CDR2: LNHDA and SQIVND (reference sequence). The length of the CDR3 is 16 residues. The CDR3 spells CASSMGSQKLYTPLHF. The CDR3 DNA follows: TGTGCCAGTAGTATGGGCAGTCAAAAACTTTATACACCCCTCCACTTT.

This chain uses TRBV5-1 with TRBJ2-2, with 7 nucleotides matching TRBD1. V shed 0 bases, J shed 2 bases, and the junction held 4 bases outside the gene matches. The CDR3 consists of 16 residues. CDR1 is SGHRS, CDR2 YFSETQ, per germline. Here the CDR3 DNA reads TGCGCCAGCAGCTTGGGGTCAGGGGGAAACACCGGGGAGCTGTTTTTT. This gives the protein CASSLGSGGNTGELFF.

CDR3 bases: TGTGCCTGGAGTGTAGCGTCCATCAAAGAGACCCAGTACTTC. It specifies CAWSVASIKETQYF. The chain combines TRBV30 with TRBJ2-5; D uncertain. This CDR3 has 14 residues. In germline, CDR1 is GTSNPN, CDR2 SVGIG (reference sequence). Trimming stripped 0 bases from V and 3 bases from J, with 11 bases between.

The chain has TRBV6-1 and TRBJ1-5; D is unresolved. V was cut by 6 bases and J by 1 base, with 16 bases left in between. The CDR3 totals 16 residues. Germline lookup yields CDR1 MNHNS and CDR2 SASEGT. DNA for the CDR3: TGTGCCAGCAGGGAATTAACGGGCGAAAGCAATCAGCCCCAGCATTTT. Protein product: CASRELTGESNQPQHF.

This clone was counted between two and nine times. The V call is TRBV6-5, the J call TRBJ1-2; 10 bases are shared with TRBD1. CDR1 and CDR2 (germline): MNHEY, SVGAGI. CDR3 length equals 13 residues. V shed 5 bases, J shed 7 bases, and the junction held 4 bases outside the gene matches. CDR3 residues: CASSERTGGGYTF. In nucleotides, the CDR3 is TGTGCCAGCAGTGAAAGGACAGGGGGTGGCTACACCTTC.

This clone was seen a few times. This chain uses TRBV2 with TRBJ1-1; D uncertain. Germline CDR1 and CDR2: SNHLY and FYNNEI. This CDR3 is 13 amino acids long. V was cut by 4 bases and J by 0 bases, with 6 bases left in between. The CDR3 sequence: CASSVGVNTEAFF. In nucleotides, the CDR3 is TGTGCCAGCAGTGTTGGGGTGAACACTGAAGCTTTCTTT.

V gene TRBV29-1 combines with J gene TRBJ1-2, with D unresolved. Germline V lookup: CDR1 SQVTM, CDR2 ANQGSEA. CDR3 length equals 14 residues. Between the trimmed V and J ends, which lost 4 bases and 4 bases, there was a span of 16 bases. The CDR3 DNA reads TGCAGCGTTGCTGGCGGACGAAGACGCTATGGCTACACCTTC. Its protein product is CSVAGGRRRYGYTF.

The sample holds a few counts of this clone. The gene calls are TRBV7-9 and TRBJ2-5; tentative D call: TRBD1 (6 bases). CDR3 size: 14 residues. Germline V CDR1 and CDR2: SEHNR, FQNEAQ (reference sequence). The V end was cut by 6 bases, the J end by 2 bases, with 13 bases between. The DNA for the CDR3 is TGTGCCAGCAGTAGACCGGGACAACAAGAGACCCAGTACTTC. As protein: CASSRPGQQETQYF.

The chain combines TRBV10-3 with TRBJ1-2; maybe TRBD1 (5 bases). CDR1 and CDR2 from the germline V gene are ENHRY and SYGVKD. The V gene lost 2 bases and the J gene lost 7 bases, with 8 bases spanning the gap. This CDR3 is built from 12 residues. This CDR3 is CAISENGAGYTF. The CDR3 bases are TGTGCCATCAGTGAGAACGGGGCTGGCTACACCTTC.

V usage is TRBV6-1 and J usage is TRBJ2-7; D is ambiguous. V gave up 1 base and J gave up 3 bases, with 13 bases separating them. The CDR3 is made up of 15 amino acids. Germline CDR1 reads MNHNS; CDR2 reads SASEGT. The CDR3 coding sequence is TGTGCCAGCAGTGAAGTTACCGGCCGGCTCTACGAGCAGTACTTC. It yields the protein CASSEVTGRLYEQYF.

Notes on this clone: At one boundary the junction diverges from the germline segment, which might be a read error. The chain carries TRBV6-5 and TRBJ1-1, with TRBD1 as a possible D gene (5 bases). CDR3 length equals 14 residues. The germline CDR1 and CDR2 sequences are MNHEY and SVGAGI. CDR3 bases: TGTGCCAGCAGTTACTCAGGGGTGAACACTGAAGTTTTCTTT. Amino acid sequence: CASSYSGVNTEVFF.

This chain links TRBV6-5 with TRBJ1-1, with D maybe TRBD1 (5 bases). The V end was cut by 5 bases, the J end by 10 bases, with 17 bases between. Looked up from germline, CDR1 is MNHEY and CDR2 is SVGAGI. The CDR3 is 13 residues long. Written as DNA, the CDR3 is TGTGCCAGCAGTGTGGATCAGGGCCGGGGAGCTTTCTTT. Residues: CASSVDQGRGAFF.

The chain employs TRBV7-6 and TRBJ2-7; D might be TRBD1 (5 bases). Germline-derived CDR1 and CDR2 are SGHVS and FNYEAQ. This CDR3 region has 14 residues. V lost 1 base, J lost 5 bases, and 12 bases lay in between. In DNA, the CDR3 is TGTGCCAGCAGCTTAGGGCAGGGTCTCCACGAGCAGTACTTC. This sequence encodes CASSLGQGLHEQYF.

The sample holds a few counts of this clone. The chain combines TRBV10-3 with TRBJ2-2; D unresolved. Germline V gene sequence: CDR1 ENHRY, CDR2 SYGVKD. The V and J ends lost 1 base and 3 bases respectively, with 3 bases between them. The CDR3 is 13 residues long. In DNA form, the CDR3 reads TGTGCCATCAGTGAGTTCGACACCGGGGAGCTGTTTTTT. As protein: CAISEFDTGELFF.

This clone was counted once. The rearrangement joins TRBV25-1 to TRBJ1-1; D may be TRBD1 (5 bases). The germline V gene encodes CDR1 MGHDK and CDR2 SYGVNS. V was trimmed by 6 bases and J by 4 bases, leaving 12 bases between them. The CDR3 contains 13 residues. This CDR3 reads CASRGGEVTEAFF. The CDR3 nucleotides are TGTGCCAGCAGGGGAGGGGAGGTCACTGAAGCTTTCTTT.